Following are 23 T cell receptor beta chains from one sample sequenced in a study of blood T cell repertoires in COVID-19. Sequencing was performed with immunoSEQ multiplex PCR; in TCRdb, only in-frame clones are kept and a portion is missing. Of around 160,000 clones in the sample, 85% to 90% were seen once. The material sequenced was peripheral blood. These receptor sequences come from a man aged 80 or over with acute or convalescent COVID-19.

V gene TRBV15 combines with J gene TRBJ1-5; D is uncertain. The germline V gene has CDR1 LNHNV and CDR2 YYDKDF (reference sequence). The CDR3 is made up of 17 amino acids. With 0 bases removed from V and 0 bases from J, the gap between germline ends came to 12 bases. The CDR3 loop is CATSRDNEQYSNQPQHF. The CDR3 DNA reads TGTGCCACCAGCAGAGATAATGAACAGTATAGCAATCAGCCCCAGCATTTT.

The V gene is TRBV28, the J gene TRBJ1-4; tentatively, D is TRBD1 (5 bases). The germline V gene has CDR1 MDHEN and CDR2 SYDVKM. The V end lost 4 bases, the J end lost 12 bases, and 21 bases lay between the germline ends. The CDR3 covers 15 residues. The CDR3 protein is CASSSPGTGARELFF. CDR3 bases: TGTGCCAGCAGTTCTCCCGGGACGGGAGCTCGGGAACTGTTTTTT.

The gene calls are TRBV12-2 and TRBJ1-1; the table's D call, TRBD1, has no DNA check behind it. TRBV12-2 has pseudogene status. The CDR3 runs 14 residues. DNA of the CDR3: TGTGCAAGCCGTGCTGACAGGGTGGGAAGGGAAGCTTTCTTT. Its protein is CASRADRVGREAFF.

This clone was picked up one time. The chain employs TRBV13 and TRBJ1-4; 8 nucleotides align to TRBD1. V was pared by 5 bases and J by 7 bases, with 9 bases of the junction left unmatched. The CDR3 runs 15 residues. CDR1 PRHDT and CDR2 FYEKMQ come from the germline V gene (reference sequence). CDR3 protein: CASSGNQGAREKLFF. The CDR3 DNA follows: TGTGCCAGCAGCGGCAACCAGGGGGCCCGTGAAAAACTGTTTTTT.

This chain links TRBV5-1 with TRBJ2-5; 11 bases map to TRBD1. The V gene's germline CDR1 is SGHRS and CDR2 YFSETQ. The CDR3 runs 16 residues. The ends lost 0 bases at V and 1 base at J; junction bases unmatched: 2. The chain's CDR3 is CASSLGGTGGQETQYF. The CDR3 DNA reads TGCGCCAGCAGCTTGGGTGGGACAGGGGGCCAAGAGACCCAGTACTTC.

V is TRBV7-9 and J is TRBJ2-2, with TRBD2 as a possible D gene (5 bases). The CDR3 covers 15 residues. V lost 0 bases to trimming and J lost 3 bases, with 8 bases between them. The V gene's germline CDR1 is SEHNR and CDR2 FQNEAQ (reference sequence). CDR3 sequence (DNA): TGTGCCAGCAGCTTAGCGTCGGGGTACACCGGGGAGCTGTTTTTT. Its translation: CASSLASGYTGELFF.

Only one count was recorded for this clone. The rearrangement uses TRBV2 and TRBJ2-2, with TRBD1 matching 11 bases. This CDR3 region has 16 residues. V trimming: 6 bases; J trimming: 6 bases; junction bases outside the gene matches: 9. Looked up from germline, CDR1 is SNHLY and CDR2 is FYNNEI. The CDR3 loop reads CASSLGQGARAGELFF. The CDR3 DNA is TGTGCCAGCAGCCTCGGACAGGGGGCGCGAGCCGGGGAGCTGTTTTTT.

The chain is built from TRBV7-8 and TRBJ1-4; D gene unclear. This CDR3 contains 15 residues. Trimming removed 1 base from V and 5 bases from J, with 11 bases in between. Germline assignment: CDR1 SGHVS and CDR2 FQNEAQ. Here the CDR3 DNA reads TGTGCCAGCAGCTTAGGTGTGGGCGGGAATGAAAAACTGTTTTTT. The encoded protein is CASSLGVGGNEKLFF.

The V call is TRBV6-5, the J call TRBJ1-5, with D tentatively TRBD1 (5 bases). The germline CDR1 and CDR2 sequences are MNHEY and SVGAGI. V was pared by 6 bases and J by 0 bases, with 12 bases between. The CDR3 spans 15 residues. The CDR3 region has the DNA TGTGCCAGCAGCGGACAAGCATATAGCAATCAGCCCCAGCATTTT. Protein product: CASSGQAYSNQPQHF.

The V gene is TRBV19, the J gene TRBJ2-7; 9 bases line up with TRBD1. V trimming: 4 bases; J trimming: 2 bases; junction bases outside the gene matches: 6. This CDR3 comprises 15 residues. CDR1 is LNHDA and CDR2 is SQIVND in the germline V gene (reference sequence). The CDR3 nucleotides are TGTGCCAGTAGTAGCAGGGACAGGGCAACCTACGAGCAGTACTTC. Protein product: CASSSRDRATYEQYF.

The chain has TRBV6-1 and TRBJ1-5; D is ambiguous. Germline values: CDR1 MNHNS, CDR2 SASEGT. The CDR3 is made up of 15 amino acids. Deletions cut 3 bases from V and 7 bases from J, with 16 bases between. The CDR3 loop is CASSEGRVWRQPQHF. The DNA of the CDR3 is TGTGCCAGCAGTGAGGGCCGGGTATGGAGGCAGCCCCAGCATTTT.

The rearrangement uses TRBV18 and TRBJ1-5, with D perhaps TRBD1 (6 bases). Trimming shortened V by 6 bases and J by 7 bases, and 13 bases separated the two germline ends. Germline loops: CDR1 KGHSH, CDR2 LQKENI. The CDR3 covers 13 residues. CDR3 DNA sequence: TGTGCCAGCTCGTCCAGGGGTGGCCAGCCCCAGCATTTT. This translates into CASSSRGGQPQHF.

This clone appeared a few times. J is TRBJ1-1 and V is TRBV7-2, with 9 positions matching TRBD1. The germline V gene has CDR1 SGHTA and CDR2 FQGNSA. The CDR3 extends over 14 amino acids. V lost 3 bases to trimming and J lost 4 bases; unmatched junction nucleotides: 3. The CDR3 region is CASSLTGGVTEAFF. CDR3 nucleotide sequence: TGTGCCAGCAGCTTGACAGGGGGAGTCACTGAAGCTTTCTTT.

The chain uses TRBV28 and TRBJ2-3; tentatively, D is TRBD2 (5 bases). V lost 4 bases and J lost 4, with 21 bases in between. This CDR3 contains 17 residues. The germline V gene encodes CDR1 MDHEN and CDR2 SYDVKM. CDR3 in amino acids: CASSSMTTFTGPDTQYF. CDR3 bases: TGTGCCAGCAGTTCGATGACTACTTTTACGGGCCCAGATACGCAGTATTTT. Drawing the rest from reference TRBV28 and TRBJ2-3, the complete variable domain is DVKVTQSSRYLVKRTGEKVFLECVQDMDHENMFWYRQDPGLGLRLIYFSYDVKMKEKGDIPEGYSVSREKKERFSLILESASTNQTSMYLCASSSMTTFTGPDTQYFGPGTRLTVL.

This chain uses TRBV24-1 with TRBJ2-5; TRBD1 matches 8 bases. CDR3 length: 15 residues. The germline V gene has CDR1 KGHDR and CDR2 SFDVKD. J lost 0 bases, V lost 5 bases, and 4 bases had no gene match. The chain's CDR3 is CATSATGGYQETQYF. Written as DNA, the CDR3 is TGTGCCACCAGTGCCACAGGGGGGTACCAAGAGACCCAGTACTTC.

This CDR3 reads CASSQQKGQAYEQYF. The CDR3 DNA follows: TGTGCCAGCAGCCAACAAAAGGGACAGGCCTACGAGCAGTACTTC. This chain uses TRBV3-1 (or the pseudogene TRBV3-2) with TRBJ2-7, with 8 nucleotides matching TRBD1. Germline V lookup: CDR1 LGHDT, CDR2 YNNKEL (reference sequence). Germline trimming cut 2 bases from V and 2 bases from J; bases unmatched to any gene: 5. This CDR3 has 15 amino acids.

The sample holds one count of this clone. The genes are TRBV3-1 (or the pseudogene TRBV3-2) and TRBJ2-7, with a weak D call TRBD2 (5 bases). Germline CDR1 is LGHDT and CDR2 is YNNKEL (reference sequence). The CDR3 extends over 19 amino acids. V shed 1 base and J shed 1 base, with 23 bases lying between them. The CDR3 DNA follows: TGTGCCAGCAGCCAAGCAGGCGGAAGAGGGCAGGCGAATTCCTACGAGCAGTACTTC. It yields the protein CASSQAGGRGQANSYEQYF.

The chain joins TRBV27 to TRBJ1-1, with 7 bases matching TRBD1. This CDR3 has 14 amino acids. From germline, CDR1 is MNHEY and CDR2 SMNVEV (reference sequence). Trimming cost V 6 bases and J 3 bases; bases outside gene matches: 7. Here the CDR3 reads CASSTIQGHTEAFF. The CDR3 coding sequence is TGTGCCAGCAGCACAATACAGGGGCACACTGAAGCTTTCTTT.

The chain is built from TRBV10-3 and TRBJ1-2; 7 bases line up with TRBD1. The CDR3 runs to 15 residues. With V trimmed by 5 bases and J by 4 bases, 10 bases remained unmatched. Germline V CDR1 and CDR2: ENHRY, SYGVKD. The CDR3 DNA follows: TGTGCCATCAGTACCGGACAGGCGGCTAGCTATGGCTACACCTTC. Protein product: CAISTGQAASYGYTF.

This clone was detected only a few times. The V call is TRBV4-2, the J call TRBJ2-7; weak D call: TRBD2 (6 bases). Germline V lookup: CDR1 LGHNA, CDR2 YNFKEQ. Trimming took off 1 base at V and 3 bases at J, with 16 bases between the two ends. There are 16 residues in the CDR3. The CDR3 protein is CASSQGVEQGLYEQYF. In DNA, the CDR3 is TGTGCCAGCAGCCAAGGTGTTGAGCAGGGACTCTACGAGCAGTACTTC.

The rearrangement joins TRBV5-4 to TRBJ2-7; 9 bases fit TRBD2. J lost 3 bases, V lost 2 bases, and 3 bases had no gene match. Germline V lookup: CDR1 SGHNT, CDR2 YYREEE (reference sequence). The CDR3 sequence is 14 residues long. DNA of the CDR3: TGTGCCAGCAGCTTCGGGACTAGCAGCTACGAGCAGTACTTC. As protein: CASSFGTSSYEQYF.

CDR3 region: CASRTGGGAYTQYF. In nucleotides, the CDR3 is TGCGCCAGCCGGACGGGCGGGGGGGCTTATACGCAGTATTTT. J is TRBJ2-3 and V is TRBV10-2; 9 nucleotides agree with TRBD2. CDR1 is WSHSY, CDR2 SAAADI, per germline. The CDR3 runs to 14 residues. J gave up 7 bases and V 8 bases, and 10 bases lay outside the gene matches.

The chain carries TRBV27 and TRBJ2-7; TRBD2 matches at 9 bases. The germline V gene has CDR1 MNHEY and CDR2 SMNVEV (reference sequence). J was trimmed by 5 bases and V by 6 bases; bases with no gene match: 14. The CDR3 totals 16 residues. The CDR3 reads CASRTGLAGPVDEQYF. The CDR3 DNA follows: TGTGCCAGCAGAACCGGGCTAGCGGGACCAGTGGACGAGCAGTACTTC.